The TCR beta chain described here comes from a study of identical twins. Study-level results: An excess of low generation probability was shown by twin-shared out-of-frame alpha sequences.

The V end lost 0 bases, the J end lost 7 bases, and 13 bases lay between the germline ends. Germline V gene lookup returns CDR1 SGHAT and CDR2 FQNNGV. There are 15 residues in the CDR3. Comment on this clonotype: Antigen: not known.

Through template switching, a universal primer site was introduced, and the cDNA contained unique molecular identifiers. TCRdb reprocessed the 5' RACE reads via MiXCR and lists one record per CDR3 protein. The sample includes around 450,000 distinct CDR3 sequences, more than 13% of them seen just once. These data were also reused for a study on yellow fever vaccine responses in identical twins.

What was sequenced was CD4+ T cells sorted from blood. The gene calls are TRBV11-2 and TRBJ2-1, with a tentative D call TRBD2 (5 bases). The source of this sequence is a woman aged 18-29 years in good health. In DNA form, the CDR3 reads TGTGCCAGCAGCTTAGAACTAGTAATACGGAATGAGCAGTTCTTC. Translation: CASSLELVIRNEQFF.